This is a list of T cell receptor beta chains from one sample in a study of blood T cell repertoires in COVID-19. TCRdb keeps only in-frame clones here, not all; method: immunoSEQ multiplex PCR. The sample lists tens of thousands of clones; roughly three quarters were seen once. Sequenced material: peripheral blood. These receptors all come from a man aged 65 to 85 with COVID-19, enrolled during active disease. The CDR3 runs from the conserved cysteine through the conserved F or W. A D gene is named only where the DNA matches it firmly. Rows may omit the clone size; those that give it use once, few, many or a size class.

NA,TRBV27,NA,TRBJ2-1,TGTGCAGCCCGCCGGGACTTAGCAAGCAATGAGCAGTTCTTC,CAARRDLASNEQFF
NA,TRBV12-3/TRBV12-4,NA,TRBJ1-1,TGTGCCAGCAGATTACAGGTGAACACTGAAGCTTTCTTT,CASRLQVNTEAFF
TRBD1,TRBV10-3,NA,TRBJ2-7,TGTGCCATCAGGGGGACAGGGCCTCTCGAGCAGTACTTC,CAIRGTGPLEQYF
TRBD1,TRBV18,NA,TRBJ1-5,TGTGCCAGCTCACCACAACAGGGGAATCAGCCCCAGCATTTT,CASSPQQGNQPQHF
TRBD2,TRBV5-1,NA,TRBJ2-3,TGCGCCAGCAGCTCCTGGGGAGCGGGAGACCTCGCAGATACGCAGTATTTT,CASSSWGAGDLADTQYF
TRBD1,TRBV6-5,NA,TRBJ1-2,TGTGCCAGCAGTTACGGGACAGGGTTGGATCGTCATGGCTACACCTTC,CASSYGTGLDRHGYTF
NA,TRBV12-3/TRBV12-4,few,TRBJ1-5,TGTGCCAGCAGTTTTGAGGGAAATCAGCCCCAGCATTTT,CASSFEGNQPQHF
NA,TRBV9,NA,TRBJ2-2,TGTGCCAGCAGAGACGAGAGGGCAACCGGGGAGCTGTTTTTT,CASRDERATGELFF
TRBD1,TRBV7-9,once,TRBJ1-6,TGTGCCAGCAGCTTATCCGGGACAGGGGATTATTCACCCCTCCACTTT,CASSLSGTGDYSPLHF
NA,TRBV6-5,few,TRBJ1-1,TGTGCCAGCAGTAAGCCTGGGGCTTGGGCTTTCTTT,CASSKPGAWAFF
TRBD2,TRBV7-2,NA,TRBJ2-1,TGTGCCAGCAGCTTAGCGACTAGCGTCTATGAGCAGTTCTTC,CASSLATSVYEQFF
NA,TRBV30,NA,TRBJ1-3,TGTGCCTGGAAGATCCCCCCAGGCCCCTACTCTGGAAACACCATATATTTT,CAWKIPPGPYSGNTIYF
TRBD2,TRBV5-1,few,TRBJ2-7,TGCGCCAGCAGCCCCGCCGGACTAGTCAACGAGCAGTACTTC,CASSPAGLVNEQYF
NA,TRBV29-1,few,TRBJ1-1,TGCAGCGTAGCCCAGACAGGGAACACTGAAGCTTTCTTT,CSVAQTGNTEAFF
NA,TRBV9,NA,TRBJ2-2,TGTGCCAGCAGCGTAGGTAGCGGTGGGCCGGCCGGGGAGCTGTTTTTT,CASSVGSGGPAGELFF
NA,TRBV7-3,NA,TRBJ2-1,TGTGCCAGCAGCTTAGGAGGATACTACAATGAGCAGTTCTTC,CASSLGGYYNEQFF
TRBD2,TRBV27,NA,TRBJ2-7,TGTGCCAGCAGGTCCGCCGGGACTAGCGGGAGCAACGAGCAGTACTTC,CASRSAGTSGSNEQYF
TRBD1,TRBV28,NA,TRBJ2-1,TGTGCCAGCAGAGACCTCCCGGGACAGGGGGCGGATGAGCAGTTCTTC,CASRDLPGQGADEQFF
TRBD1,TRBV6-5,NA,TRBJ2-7,TGTGCCAGCAGCCCGGGACAGGGAGTCCTCGAGCAGTACTTC,CASSPGQGVLEQYF
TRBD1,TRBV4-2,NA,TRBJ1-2,TGTGCCAGCAGCCAAGACCGACAGGGTAGGACCTATGGCTACACCTTC,CASSQDRQGRTYGYTF
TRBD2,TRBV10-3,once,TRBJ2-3,TGTGCCATCAGGGGGGACTACACAGATACGCAGTATTTT,CAIRGDYTDTQYF
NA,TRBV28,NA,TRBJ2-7,TGTGCCAGCATGTACGGTCCCTCCTACGAGCAGTACTTC,CASMYGPSYEQYF
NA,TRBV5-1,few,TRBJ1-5,TGCGCCAGCAGCTTGTCAGGGAACAATCAGCCCCAGCATTTT,CASSLSGNNQPQHF
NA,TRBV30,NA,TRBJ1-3,TGTGCCTGGAGTGTACCTACGGTTCTCCGAAACACCATATATTTT,CAWSVPTVLRNTIYF
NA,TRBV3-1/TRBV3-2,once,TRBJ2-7,TGTGCCAGCAGCCAAGTTTTTAGAGGGTCGGGAGACATATCCGACCTTCGCGAGCAGTACTTC,CASSQVFRGSGDISDLREQYF
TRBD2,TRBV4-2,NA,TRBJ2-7,TGTGCCAGCAGCCAAGAAGCGGGGGCCGCGAGCTTGCAGTACTTC,CASSQEAGAASLQYF
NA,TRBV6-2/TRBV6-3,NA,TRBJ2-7,TGTGCCAGCAGTCACTCAGACAGGGAGCAGTACTTC,CASSHSDREQYF
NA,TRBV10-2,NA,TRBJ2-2,TGCGCCAGCAGGAACATACGACAGACAAACACCGGGGAGCTGTTTTTT,CASRNIRQTNTGELFF
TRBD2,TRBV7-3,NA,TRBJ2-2,TGTGCCAGCAGCTTAACGACTAGCGGGAGTTTAGGAGGCGCCGGGGAGCTGTTTTTT,CASSLTTSGSLGGAGELFF
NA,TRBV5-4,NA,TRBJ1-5,TGTGCCAGCAGCTTAGTAGGGGACAATCAGCCCCAGCATTTT,CASSLVGDNQPQHF
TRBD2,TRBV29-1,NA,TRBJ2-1,TGCAGCGGCTTTGGGGGGGAGATCTACAATGAGCAGTTCTTC,CSGFGGEIYNEQFF
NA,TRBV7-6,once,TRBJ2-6,TGTGCCAGCAGTCCCCTGCGCTTCTCAGGGGAGGGGGCCAACGTCCTGACTTTC,CASSPLRFSGEGANVLTF
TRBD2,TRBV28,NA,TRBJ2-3,TGTGCCACCCAACTAGCGATGAGCACAGATACGCAGTATTTT,CATQLAMSTDTQYF
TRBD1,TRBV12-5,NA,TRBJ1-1,TGTGCTAGTGGTTTGGGGGGACAGACTTTCTTT,CASGLGGQTFF
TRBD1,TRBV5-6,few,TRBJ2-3,TGTGCCAGCAGCGGGAGGGACAGGGCCACGCAGTATTTT,CASSGRDRATQYF
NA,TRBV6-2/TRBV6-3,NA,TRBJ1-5,TGTGCCAGCAGTTATTCCAGGGCTCCAGGGCATTTT,CASSYSRAPGHF
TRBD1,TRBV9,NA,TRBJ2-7,TGTGCCAGCAGCGTAGCCGAGACAGGGGGTCTGCGGCAGTACTTC,CASSVAETGGLRQYF
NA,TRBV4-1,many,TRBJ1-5,TGCGCCAGCAGCGTGGATAACAGCATTAGCAATCAGCCCCAGCATTTT,CASSVDNSISNQPQHF